This TCR beta chain emerged from a study of PD-1 blockade in classical Hodgkin lymphoma. Study-wide results and caveats: Patients with an early start, nivolumab under 1 year after ASCT, were excluded.

After autologous stem cell transplantation all patients relapsed, and prior brentuximab vedotin exposure differed between cohorts. Patients' outcomes at their best amounted to complete response, partial response or progressive disease. Assay used: immunoSEQ multiplex PCR; TCRdb lists only in-frame clones, some missing. The sample holds about 150,000 clones; less than 80% are singletons and the top ten take 9.2%. As for this clone: Antigen unknown.

The TCR originated in a human donor with classical Hodgkin lymphoma. This specimen consisted of peripheral blood mononuclear cells (PBMCs), obtained before the second cycle of nivolumab.

In DNA form, the CDR3 reads TGTGCCAGCTCACCGACCGGGACAGCCGACAATGAGCAGTTCTTC. It yields the protein CASSPTGTADNEQFF. V is TRBV18 and J is TRBJ2-1, with 7 bases that match TRBD1. The CDR3 is 15 residues long. J gave up 5 bases and V 3 bases, and 7 bases lay outside the gene matches. Germline-derived CDR1 and CDR2 are KGHSH and LQKENI.